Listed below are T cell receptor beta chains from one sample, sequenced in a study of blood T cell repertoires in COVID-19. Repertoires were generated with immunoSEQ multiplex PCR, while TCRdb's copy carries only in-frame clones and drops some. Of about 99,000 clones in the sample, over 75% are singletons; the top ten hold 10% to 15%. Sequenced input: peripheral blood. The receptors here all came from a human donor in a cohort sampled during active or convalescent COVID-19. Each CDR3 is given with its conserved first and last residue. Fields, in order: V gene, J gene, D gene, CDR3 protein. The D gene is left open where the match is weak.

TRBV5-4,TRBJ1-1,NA,CASNRQGSRNTEAFF
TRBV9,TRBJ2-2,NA,CASSVVSTDTGELFF
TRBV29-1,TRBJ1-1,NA,CSVDTGRVAFF
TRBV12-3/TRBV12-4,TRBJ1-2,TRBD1,CASRSGGRYGYTF
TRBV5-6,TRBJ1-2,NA,CASTWGQGYGYTF
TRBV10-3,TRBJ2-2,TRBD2,CAISDEAGGPVGELFF
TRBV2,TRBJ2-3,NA,CASFQSPRADTQYF
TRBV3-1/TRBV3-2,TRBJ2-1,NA,CASSQDAAPHNEQFF
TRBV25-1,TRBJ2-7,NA,CASSETSKVSEQYF
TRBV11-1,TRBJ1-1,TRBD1,CASSPWGTGRNTEAFF
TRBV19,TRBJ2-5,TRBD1,CASSQGARGETQYF
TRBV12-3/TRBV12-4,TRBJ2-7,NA,CASGGAFIEQYF
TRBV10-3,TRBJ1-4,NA,CAIAEGEGEKLFF
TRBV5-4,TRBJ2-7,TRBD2,CASSPGLAGASGYEQYF
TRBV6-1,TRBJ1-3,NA,CASSELWLSGNTIYF
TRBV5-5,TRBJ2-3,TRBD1,CASSISSPGQSTDTQYF
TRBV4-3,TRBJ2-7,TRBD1,CASSQDRGQPYEQYF
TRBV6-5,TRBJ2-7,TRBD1,CASSRRDRGTGEQYF
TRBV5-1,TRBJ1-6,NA,CASSLPGYNSPLHF
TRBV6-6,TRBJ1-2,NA,CASSYSPGDGYTF
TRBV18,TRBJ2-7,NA,CASSSRQSNYEQYF
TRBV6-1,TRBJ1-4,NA,CASSSTSRTELFF
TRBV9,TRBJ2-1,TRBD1,CASSVGGGTDYNEQFF
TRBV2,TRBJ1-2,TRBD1,CASSYGQGSGYTF
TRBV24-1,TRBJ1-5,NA,CATSDPREGGYGQPQHF
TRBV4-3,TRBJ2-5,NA,CASSQGLGATQETQYF
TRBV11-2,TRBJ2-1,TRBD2,CASSNPASGGAYNEQFF
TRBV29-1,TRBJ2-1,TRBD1,CSVEGVRGPSSYNEQFF
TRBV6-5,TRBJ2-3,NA,CASSALTDTQYF
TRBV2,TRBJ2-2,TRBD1,CASSRGSGGTGELFF
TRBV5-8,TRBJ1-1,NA,CASRAGWANTEAFF
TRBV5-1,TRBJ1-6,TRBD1,CASRLQGAGSPLHF
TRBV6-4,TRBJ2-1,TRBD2,CASSPRGGGVLNEQFF
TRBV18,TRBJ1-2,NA,CASSPRPDGINYGYTF
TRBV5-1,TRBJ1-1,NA,CASSSFLNTEAFF
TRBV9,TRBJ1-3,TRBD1,CASSVEGQGGNTIYF
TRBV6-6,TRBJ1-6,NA,CASRVGDSPLHF
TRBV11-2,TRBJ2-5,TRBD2,CASSTGLAGEGETQYF
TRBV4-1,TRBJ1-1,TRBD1,CASSLEGQGDMNTEAFF
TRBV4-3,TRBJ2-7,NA,CASSQGGQNWGEQYF
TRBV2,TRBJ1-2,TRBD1,CASSQGQGARGYTF
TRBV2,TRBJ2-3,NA,CASGIQGRADTQYF
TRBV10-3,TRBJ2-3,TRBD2,CAISGEGSTDTQYF
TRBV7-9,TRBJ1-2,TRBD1,CASSTGQGARGYTF
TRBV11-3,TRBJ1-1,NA,CASSAGGSRVNTEAFF
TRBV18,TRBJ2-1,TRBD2,CASSPSWGGINEQFF
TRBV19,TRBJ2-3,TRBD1,CASSWSSTGMGSTDTQYF
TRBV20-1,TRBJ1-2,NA,CSVAGGSGYTF
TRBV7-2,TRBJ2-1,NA,CASSGGLYNEQFF
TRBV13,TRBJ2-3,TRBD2,CASSFGTSGGADTQYF
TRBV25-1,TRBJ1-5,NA,CASSDRFSNQPQHF
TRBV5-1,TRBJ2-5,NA,CASNIGHTQETQYF
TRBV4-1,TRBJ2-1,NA,CASSQGGWEQFF